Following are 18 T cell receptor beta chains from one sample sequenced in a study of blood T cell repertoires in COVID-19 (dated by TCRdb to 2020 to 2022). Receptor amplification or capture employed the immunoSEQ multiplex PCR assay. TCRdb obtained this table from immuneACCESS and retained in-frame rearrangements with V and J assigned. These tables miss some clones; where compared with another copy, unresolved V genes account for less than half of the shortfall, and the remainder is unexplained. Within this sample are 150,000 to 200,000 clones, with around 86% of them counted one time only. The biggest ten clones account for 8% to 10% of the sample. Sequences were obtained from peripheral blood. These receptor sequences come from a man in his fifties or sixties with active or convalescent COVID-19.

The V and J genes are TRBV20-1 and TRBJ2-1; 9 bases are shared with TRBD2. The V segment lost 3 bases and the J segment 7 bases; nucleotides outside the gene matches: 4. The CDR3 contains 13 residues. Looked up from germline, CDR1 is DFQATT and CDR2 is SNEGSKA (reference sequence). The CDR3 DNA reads TGCAGTGCTAGTAGCGGGGGAGAAAATGAGCAGTTCTTC. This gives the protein CSASSGGENEQFF.

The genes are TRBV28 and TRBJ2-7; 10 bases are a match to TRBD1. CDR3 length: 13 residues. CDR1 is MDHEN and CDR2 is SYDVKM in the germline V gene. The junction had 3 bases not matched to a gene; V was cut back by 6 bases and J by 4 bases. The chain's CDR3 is CASRRTGGYEQYF. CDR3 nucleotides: TGTGCCAGCAGGCGGACAGGGGGGTACGAGCAGTACTTC. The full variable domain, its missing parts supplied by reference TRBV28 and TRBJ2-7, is DVKVTQSSRYLVKRTGEKVFLECVQDMDHENMFWYRQDPGLGLRLIYFSYDVKMKEKGDIPEGYSVSREKKERFSLILESASTNQTSMYLCASRRTGGYEQYFGPGTRLTVT.

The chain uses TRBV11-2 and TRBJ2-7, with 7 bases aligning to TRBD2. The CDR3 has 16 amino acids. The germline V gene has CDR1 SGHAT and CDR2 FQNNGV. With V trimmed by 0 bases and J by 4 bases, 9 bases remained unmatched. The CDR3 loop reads CASSLDPSMGGYEQYF. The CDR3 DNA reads TGTGCCAGCAGCTTAGACCCCTCCATGGGAGGGTACGAGCAGTACTTC. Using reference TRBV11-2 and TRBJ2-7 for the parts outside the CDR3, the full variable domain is EAGVAQSPRYKIIEKRQSVAFWCNPISGHATLYWYQQILGQGPKLLIQFQNNGVVDDSQLPKDRFSAERLKGVDSTLKIQPAKLEDSAVYLCASSLDPSMGGYEQYFGPGTRLTVT.

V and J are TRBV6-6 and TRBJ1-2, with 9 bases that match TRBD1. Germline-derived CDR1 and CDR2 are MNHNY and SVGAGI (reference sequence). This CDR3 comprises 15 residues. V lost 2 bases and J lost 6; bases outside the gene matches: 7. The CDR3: CASSYRGQGLNGYTF. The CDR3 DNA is TGTGCCAGCAGTTACCGGGGACAGGGTCTAAATGGCTACACCTTC.

The CDR3 spells CASATGGQVYTF. The CDR3 nucleotides read TGCGCCAGCGCAACAGGGGGCCAAGTCTACACCTTC. The V and J genes are TRBV10-2 and TRBJ1-2; 9 bases map to TRBD1. Per germline, CDR1 WSHSY and CDR2 SAAADI. After removal of 8 bases from V and 10 bases from J, the junction contained 8 bases not matched to a gene. This CDR3 comprises 12 residues.

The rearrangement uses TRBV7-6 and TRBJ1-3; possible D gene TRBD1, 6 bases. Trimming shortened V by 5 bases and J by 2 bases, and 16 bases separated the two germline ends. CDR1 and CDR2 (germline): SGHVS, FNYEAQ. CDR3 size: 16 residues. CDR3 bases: TGTGCCAGCAGCAAACACAGGGCTCCACCTGGAAACACCATATATTTT. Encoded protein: CASSKHRAPPGNTIYF.

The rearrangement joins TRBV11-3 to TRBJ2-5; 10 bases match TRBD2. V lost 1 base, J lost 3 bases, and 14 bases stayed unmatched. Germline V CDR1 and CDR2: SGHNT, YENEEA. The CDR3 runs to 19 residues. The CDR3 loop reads CASSLGGRTSGRGKETQYF. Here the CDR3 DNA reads TGTGCCAGCAGCTTAGGAGGCCGGACTAGCGGAAGGGGGAAAGAGACCCAGTACTTC.

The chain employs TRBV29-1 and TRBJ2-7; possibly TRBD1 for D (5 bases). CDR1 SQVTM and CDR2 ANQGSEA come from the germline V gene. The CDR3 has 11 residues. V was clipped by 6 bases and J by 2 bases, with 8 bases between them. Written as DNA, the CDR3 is TGCAGCGTAAGACAGACCTACGAGCAGTACTTC. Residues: CSVRQTYEQYF.

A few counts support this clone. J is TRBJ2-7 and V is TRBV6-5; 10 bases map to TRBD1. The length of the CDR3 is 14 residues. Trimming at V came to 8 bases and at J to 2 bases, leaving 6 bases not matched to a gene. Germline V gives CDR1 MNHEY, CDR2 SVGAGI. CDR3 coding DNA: TGTGCCAGCTGCATCGGGACAGGGGCCTACGAGCAGTACTTC. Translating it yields CASCIGTGAYEQYF.

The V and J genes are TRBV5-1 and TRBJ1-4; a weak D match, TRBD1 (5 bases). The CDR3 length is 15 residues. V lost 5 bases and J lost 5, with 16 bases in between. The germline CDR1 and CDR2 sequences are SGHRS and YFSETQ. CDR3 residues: CASRLAAGRNEKLFF. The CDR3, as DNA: TGCGCCAGCAGGTTAGCGGCAGGGCGAAATGAAAAACTGTTTTTT.

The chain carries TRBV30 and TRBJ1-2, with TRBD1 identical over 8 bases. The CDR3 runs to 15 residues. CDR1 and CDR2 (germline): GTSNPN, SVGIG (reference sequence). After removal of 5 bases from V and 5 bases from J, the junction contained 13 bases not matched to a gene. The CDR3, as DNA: TGTGCCTGGCTTCCCCAGGGGGCGCCTAGGTATGGCTACACCTTC. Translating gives CAWLPQGAPRYGYTF.

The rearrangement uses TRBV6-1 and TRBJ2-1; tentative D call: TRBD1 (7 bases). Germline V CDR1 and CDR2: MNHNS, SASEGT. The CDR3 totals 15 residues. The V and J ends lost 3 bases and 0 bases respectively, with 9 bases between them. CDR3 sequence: CASSDQGGSYNEQFF. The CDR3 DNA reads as TGTGCCAGCAGTGACCAGGGGGGCTCCTACAATGAGCAGTTCTTC.

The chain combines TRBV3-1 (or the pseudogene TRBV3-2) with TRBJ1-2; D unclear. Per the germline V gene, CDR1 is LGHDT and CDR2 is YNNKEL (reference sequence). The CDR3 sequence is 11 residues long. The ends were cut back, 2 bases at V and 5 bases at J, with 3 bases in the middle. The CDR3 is CASSQSYGYTF. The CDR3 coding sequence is TGTGCCAGCAGCCAATCATATGGCTACACCTTC.

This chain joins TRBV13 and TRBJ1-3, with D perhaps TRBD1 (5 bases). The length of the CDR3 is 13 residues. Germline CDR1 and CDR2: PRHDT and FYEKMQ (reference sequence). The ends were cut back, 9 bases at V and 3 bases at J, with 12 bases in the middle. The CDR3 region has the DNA TGTGCCAGTACCCAACAGGATGGAAACACCATATATTTT. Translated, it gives CASTQQDGNTIYF.

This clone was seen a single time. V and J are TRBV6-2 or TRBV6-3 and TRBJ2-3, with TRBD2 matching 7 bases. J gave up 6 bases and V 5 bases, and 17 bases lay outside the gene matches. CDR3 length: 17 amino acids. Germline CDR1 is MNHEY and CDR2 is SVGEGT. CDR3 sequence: CASSKVPREVMRDTQYF. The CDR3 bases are TGTGCCAGCAGTAAGGTCCCCCGGGAGGTAATGCGGGATACGCAGTATTTT.

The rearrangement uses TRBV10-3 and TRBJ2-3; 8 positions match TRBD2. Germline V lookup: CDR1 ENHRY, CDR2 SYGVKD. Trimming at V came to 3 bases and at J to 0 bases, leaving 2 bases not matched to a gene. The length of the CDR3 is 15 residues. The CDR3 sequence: CAISEPSGSTDTQYF. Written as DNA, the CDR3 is TGTGCCATCAGTGAACCTAGCGGGAGCACAGATACGCAGTATTTT.

The CDR3 DNA follows: TGTGCCAGCACGAGAGGGAGCCTAACTATGGGCTACACCTTC. It yields the protein CASTRGSLTMGYTF. J is TRBJ1-2 and V is TRBV28; D is undetermined. CDR1 is MDHEN and CDR2 is SYDVKM in the germline V gene. V gave up 7 bases and J gave up 8 bases, with 20 bases separating them. There are 14 residues in the CDR3.

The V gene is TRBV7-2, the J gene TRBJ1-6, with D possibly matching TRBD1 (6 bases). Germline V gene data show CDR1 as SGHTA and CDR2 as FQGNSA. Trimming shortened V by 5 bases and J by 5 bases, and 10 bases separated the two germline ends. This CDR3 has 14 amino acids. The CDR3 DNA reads TGTGCCAGCAGCCAACAGGGTCATAATTCACCCCTCCACTTT. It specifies CASSQQGHNSPLHF.